These 21 T cell receptor beta chains share one sample of origin, sequenced in a study of T cell responses to AZD1222 COVID-19 vaccine. Assay used: immunoSEQ multiplex PCR; TCRdb lists only in-frame clones, some missing. The sample has some 150,000 clones, about 90% seen once. The sample here was peripheral blood, taken on day 0 of AZD1222 vaccination. These receptors originate from an adult in good health.

The genes are TRBV12-3 or TRBV12-4 and TRBJ1-1; no reliable D call. The CDR3 covers 12 residues. V was clipped by 8 bases and J by 6 bases, with 13 bases between them. CDR3 DNA: TGTGCCAGCTCCGCGGGGATACCTGAAGCTTTCTTT. Protein sequence: CASSAGIPEAFF.

The rearrangement joins TRBV14 to TRBJ2-5; the D is unclear. This CDR3 has 15 amino acids. CDR1 SGHDN and CDR2 FVKESK come from the germline V gene. Between the trimmed V and J ends, which lost 2 bases and 5 bases, there was a span of 15 bases. CDR3 residues: CASSQLDSSMETQYF. CDR3 in DNA: TGTGCCAGCAGCCAATTAGACTCCTCGATGGAGACCCAGTACTTC.

This clone was observed a few times. The J gene is TRBJ1-5, the V gene TRBV15; D is possibly TRBD1 (5 bases). V was pared by 1 base and J by 7 bases, with 14 bases between. Germline V CDR1 and CDR2: LNHNV, YYDKDF (reference sequence). This CDR3 has 15 residues. The CDR3 region is CATSRVGGDGQPQHF. CDR3 DNA: TGTGCCACCAGCAGAGTAGGAGGGGACGGCCAGCCCCAGCATTTT.

The V and J genes are TRBV3-1 (or the pseudogene TRBV3-2) and TRBJ2-1; D gene unclear. The germline V gene has CDR1 LGHDT and CDR2 YNNKEL (reference sequence). V gave up 1 base and J gave up 8 bases, with 24 bases separating them. This CDR3 has 18 residues. Here the CDR3 reads CASSQVRRWGNLVDEQFF. The CDR3 coding sequence is TGTGCCAGCAGCCAAGTTCGGAGATGGGGAAACCTCGTCGATGAGCAGTTCTTC.

This sequence joins TRBV7-3 and TRBJ2-3; TRBD2 matches 7 bases. The germline V gene encodes CDR1 SGHTA and CDR2 FQGTGA. Trimming removed 0 bases from V and 2 bases from J; junction bases left unmatched: 2. CDR3 length: 15 amino acids. The CDR3 DNA reads as TGTGCCAGCAGCTTAACGGCGGGAGCCACAGATACGCAGTATTTT. Its protein is CASSLTAGATDTQYF.

V usage is TRBV6-2 or TRBV6-3 and J usage is TRBJ1-1; D remains ambiguous. The CDR3 totals 13 residues. Deletions cut 5 bases from V and 5 bases from J, with 12 bases between. CDR1 and CDR2 from the germline V gene are MNHEY and SVGEGT. The CDR3 DNA follows: TGTGCCAGCAGTCCACGGGCGGGGACTGAAGCTTTCTTT. Translation gives CASSPRAGTEAFF.

This chain joins TRBV27 and TRBJ2-7; unclear D gene. CDR1 is MNHEY and CDR2 is SMNVEV in the germline V gene (reference sequence). The CDR3 runs 13 residues. V was clipped by 2 bases and J by 0 bases, with 5 bases between them. The CDR3 DNA is TGTGCCAGCAGTTTAATCCTCTCCTACGAGCAGTACTTC. Translation: CASSLILSYEQYF.

The chain joins TRBV5-8 to TRBJ1-2, with a tentative D call TRBD1 (6 bases). Germline-derived CDR1 and CDR2 are SGHTS and YDEGEE. V was cut by 1 base and J by 8 bases, with 15 bases left in between. The CDR3 extends over 14 amino acids. This chain's CDR3 is CASSLMGAPNGYTF. The CDR3 DNA follows: TGTGCCAGCAGCTTGATGGGGGCGCCTAACGGCTACACCTTC.

The chain is built from TRBV2 and TRBJ1-6; D gene uncertain. This CDR3 spans 11 amino acids. V was clipped by 5 bases and J by 6 bases, with 2 bases between them. Germline CDR1 is SNHLY and CDR2 is FYNNEI. CDR3 protein: CASSLNSPLHF. The DNA for the CDR3 is TGTGCCAGCAGTCTTAATTCACCCCTCCACTTT.

V usage is TRBV6-2 or TRBV6-3 and J usage is TRBJ2-6; the match to TRBD1 covers 8 bases. The germline CDR1 and CDR2 sequences are MNHEY and SVGEGT. CDR3 length equals 19 residues. V was clipped by 1 base and J by 2 bases; unmatched bases: 10. The CDR3 loop is CASSYYAGGIPAGANVLTF. The DNA for the CDR3 is TGTGCCAGCAGTTACTATGCAGGGGGCATCCCCGCTGGGGCCAACGTCCTGACTTTC.

This sequence joins TRBV5-1 and TRBJ1-4; D is unclear. Deletions cut 0 bases from V and 8 bases from J, with 11 bases between. The CDR3 has 14 residues. Germline V gives CDR1 SGHRS, CDR2 YFSETQ. Here the CDR3 reads CASSLGRVGEKLFF. CDR3 DNA: TGCGCCAGCAGCTTGGGGCGGGTTGGGGAAAAACTGTTTTTT.

This rearrangement joins TRBV5-4 to TRBJ2-3, with D hard to call. Germline V gene lookup returns CDR1 SGHNT and CDR2 YYREEE (reference sequence). The V end lost 4 bases, the J end lost 2 bases, and 11 bases lay between the germline ends. The CDR3 covers 14 residues. The CDR3 sequence: CASSRTPYTDTQYF. The CDR3 bases are TGTGCCAGCAGCCGGACGCCTTACACAGATACGCAGTATTTT.

The rearrangement joins TRBV6-5 to TRBJ2-3; 7 nucleotides align to TRBD1. The CDR3 is made up of 16 amino acids. V lost 2 bases to trimming and J lost 2 bases; unmatched junction nucleotides: 7. Germline assignment: CDR1 MNHEY and CDR2 SVGAGI. The CDR3 coding sequence is TGTGCCAGCAGTTACGCGACAGGGATGGACACAGATACGCAGTATTTT. This encodes CASSYATGMDTDTQYF.

The DNA of the CDR3 is TGTGCCAGCAGTGAAGGGGAGCAGTCGGGGACCGACGAGCAGTACTTC. Encoded protein: CASSEGEQSGTDEQYF. This chain uses TRBV2 with TRBJ2-7, with D perhaps TRBD1 or TRBD2 (5 bases each). Germline V gene lookup returns CDR1 SNHLY and CDR2 FYNNEI. There are 16 residues in the CDR3. Deletions cut 1 base from V and 5 bases from J, with 18 bases between.

The chain is built from TRBV2 and TRBJ1-1; D call uncertain. The ends were cut back, 11 bases at V and 2 bases at J, with 15 bases in the middle. The V gene's germline CDR1 is SNHLY and CDR2 FYNNEI. This CDR3 has 13 amino acids. The DNA for the CDR3 is TGTGCCGGTACGGGCCAGGTAAACACTGAAGCTTTCTTT. It specifies CAGTGQVNTEAFF. Drawing the rest from reference TRBV2 and TRBJ1-1, the complete variable domain is EPEVTQTPSHQVTQMGQEVILRCVPISNHLYFYWYRQILGQKVEFLVSFYNNEISEKSEIFDDQFSVERPDGSNFTLKIRSTKLEDSAMYFCAGTGQVNTEAFFGQGTRLTVV.

The CDR3 DNA sequence: TGTGCCAGCAGCTCCCTACAGGGTAGGCTCCTCGAGCAGTACTTC. This sequence encodes CASSSLQGRLLEQYF. The rearrangement uses TRBV11-1 and TRBJ2-7; D may be TRBD1 (6 bases). CDR1 and CDR2 (germline): SGHAT, FQDESV (reference sequence). Trimming left V 4 bases short and J 6 bases short, with 19 bases between. CDR3 length equals 15 residues.

This clone showed up just a few times. The rearrangement joins TRBV12-3 or TRBV12-4 to TRBJ2-7; no reliable D call. The CDR3 loop spans 11 amino acids. Trimming took off 4 bases at V and 4 bases at J, with 5 bases between the two ends. The CDR3 nucleotides read TGTGCCAGCAGTTCAGAATACGAGCAGTACTTC. This sequence encodes CASSSEYEQYF.

The chain joins TRBV7-3 to TRBJ1-1; TRBD1 agrees at 11 bases. Germline assignment: CDR1 SGHTA and CDR2 FQGTGA. The CDR3 loop spans 12 amino acids. V shed 5 bases and J 11 bases; nucleotides not matched to a gene: 4. CDR3 amino acids: CASSPGQGAAFF. Written as DNA, the CDR3 is TGTGCCAGCAGCCCCGGACAGGGGGCGGCTTTCTTT. Based on the CDR3 plus reference TRBV7-3 and TRBJ1-1, the full variable domain is GAGVSQTPSNKVTEKGKYVELRCDPISGHTALYWYRQSLGQGPEFLIYFQGTGAADDSGLPNDRFFAVRPEGSVSTLKIQRTERGDSAVYLCASSPGQGAAFFGQGTRLTVV.

The genes are TRBV3-1 (or the pseudogene TRBV3-2) and TRBJ1-1, with TRBD1 matching 8 bases. This CDR3 region has 14 residues. The germline V gene has CDR1 LGHDT and CDR2 YNNKEL (reference sequence). J was trimmed by 7 bases and V by 4 bases; bases with no gene match: 8. The CDR3 nucleotides read TGTGCCAGCAGCCGAGACGGGACAGGTGGTGAAGCTTTCTTT. Translation: CASSRDGTGGEAFF.

This clone appeared a few times. The J gene is TRBJ2-3, the V gene TRBV5-3; TRBD2 matches 14 bases. TRBV5-3 is sorted into the ORF group, with uncertain function. The CDR3 runs to 17 residues. The ends lost 4 bases at V and 3 bases at J; junction bases unmatched: 7. The DNA of the CDR3 is TGTGCCAGAAGCCTCCTGACTAGCGGGGGGGCAACAGATACGCAGTATTTT. Protein: CARSLLTSGGATDTQYF.

This chain connects TRBV7-9 to TRBJ1-4; D possibly corresponds to TRBD1 (5 bases). Trimming pared 8 bases from V and 3 bases from J, leaving 7 bases between. Germline loops: CDR1 SEHNR, CDR2 FQNEAQ (reference sequence). This CDR3 is 12 amino acids long. The CDR3 bases are TGTGCCAGCCGACAGTCTAATGAAAAACTGTTTTTT. Amino acids: CASRQSNEKLFF. The full variable domain, with the rest looked up from reference TRBV7-9 and TRBJ1-4, is DTGVSQNPRHKITKRGQNVTFRCDPISEHNRLYWYRQTLGQGPEFLTYFQNEAQLEKSRLLSDRFSAERPKGSFSTLEIQRTEQGDSAMYLCASRQSNEKLFFGSGTQLSVL.